The 21 T cell receptor beta chains below were found in one sample sequenced in a study of T cells in Graves' hyperthyroidism and ophthalmopathy. RNA transcripts provided the source from which TCR beta CDR3 regions were amplified. An initial round of RT-PCR targeting the TCR CDR3 relied on the HTBI primer set. Each CDR3 protein is one row after TCRdb ran MiXCR on the multiplex PCR reads. The table lists 300,000 to 400,000 distinct CDR3 sequences, around 13% of them singletons, with roughly a fifth in the top ten. The sample taken for sequencing was blood. Every receptor here comes from a woman in her 30s with Graves' ophthalmopathy.

V gene TRBV7-6 combines with J gene TRBJ2-1; D is possibly TRBD2 (5 bases). Germline assignment: CDR1 SGHVS and CDR2 FNYEAQ. Trimming pared 4 bases from V and 0 bases from J, leaving 13 bases between. This CDR3 has 16 amino acids. For the CDR3, the DNA is TGTGCCAGCAGCTCCGGGTGGGGAGACTCCTACAATGAGCAGTTCTTC. This translates into CASSSGWGDSYNEQFF. The entire variable domain, with the rest obtained from reference TRBV7-6 and TRBJ2-1, is as follows: GAGVSQSPRYKVTKRGQDVALRCDPISGHVSLYWYRQALGQGPEFLTYFNYEAQQDKSGLPNDRFSAERPEGSISTLTIQRTEQRDSAMYRCASSSGWGDSYNEQFFGPGTRLTVL.

This clonotype was seen at least ten times. The genes are TRBV20-1 and TRBJ1-2, with D unresolved. The CDR3 length is 13 residues. V lost 3 bases and J lost 2, with 10 bases in between. Germline assignment: CDR1 DFQATT and CDR2 SNEGSKA (reference sequence). The CDR3 bases are TGCAGTGCTAGGGCGGGGATCAACTATGGCTACACCTTC. Protein sequence: CSARAGINYGYTF.

The V call is TRBV9, the J call TRBJ2-1; 10 bases are shared with TRBD2. V gave up 0 bases and J gave up 6 bases; unmatched junction bases: 3. This CDR3 is 15 amino acids long. From germline, CDR1 is SGDLS and CDR2 YYNGEE. The DNA of the CDR3 is TGTGCCAGCAGCGTAGTCAGCGGGGGGGCCAATGAGCAGTTCTTC. It translates to CASSVVSGGANEQFF.

There are a few counts of this clonotype. The chain recombines TRBV19 with TRBJ2-2; D unclear. The CDR3 covers 13 residues. CDR1 is LNHDA, CDR2 SQIVND, per germline (reference sequence). Trimming shortened V by 5 bases and J by 7 bases, and 11 bases separated the two germline ends. The DNA for the CDR3 is TGTGCCAGTAGTGGGTCCTGGGGCGGGGAGCTGTTTTTT. Protein sequence: CASSGSWGGELFF.

This clonotype was seen a handful of times. The chain employs TRBV11-2 and TRBJ2-2, with 7 bases matching TRBD2. After removal of 2 bases from V and 6 bases from J, the junction contained 6 bases not matched to a gene. The CDR3 consists of 15 residues. The germline CDR1 and CDR2 sequences are SGHAT and FQNNGV. The CDR3 loop reads CASSLYGGSPGELFF. CDR3 sequence (DNA): TGTGCCAGCAGCTTATACGGGGGGTCCCCCGGGGAGCTGTTTTTT.

This clonotype was seen many times. This chain links TRBV11-3 with TRBJ2-5, with 14 nucleotides matching TRBD2. The length of the CDR3 is 17 residues. Germline V CDR1 and CDR2: SGHNT, YENEEA. V lost 5 bases, J lost 0 bases, and 5 bases stayed unmatched. The CDR3: CASSPGLAGGYQETQYF. CDR3 coding DNA: TGTGCCAGCAGCCCCGGACTAGCGGGGGGCTACCAAGAGACCCAGTACTTC.

This clonotype was counted a few times. The chain carries TRBV19 and TRBJ1-4; 10 bases map to TRBD1. The germline V gene encodes CDR1 LNHDA and CDR2 SQIVND (reference sequence). The junction had 2 bases not matched to a gene; V was cut back by 7 bases and J by 3 bases. This CDR3 is built from 14 residues. Written as DNA, the CDR3 is TGTGCCAGTATCGGGACAGGGGCTAATGAAAAACTGTTTTTT. Its protein product is CASIGTGANEKLFF.

This clonotype has at least ten counts. The rearrangement links TRBV7-9 to TRBJ2-3; D possibly uses TRBD1 or TRBD2 (5 bases each). Trimming shortened V by 1 base and J by 6 bases, and 8 bases separated the two germline ends. There are 13 residues in the CDR3. CDR1 and CDR2 from the germline V gene are SEHNR and FQNEAQ (reference sequence). The CDR3 coding sequence is TGTGCCAGCAGCTTAGTTTGGGGGGATACGCAGTATTTT. Amino acid sequence: CASSLVWGDTQYF.

This clonotype has ten or more counts. The chain has TRBV6-7 and TRBJ2-1; D is perhaps TRBD1 or TRBD2 (5 bases each). TRBV6-7 is assigned to the ORF class and has an uncertain function. The ends were cut back, 5 bases at V and 10 bases at J, with 27 bases in the middle. The CDR3 totals 17 residues. The CDR3 region is CASSRTLIGAVPPEQFF. The CDR3 DNA reads as TGTGCCAGCAGTCGTACTCTGATCGGGGCCGTGCCTCCCGAGCAGTTCTTC.

The sample holds many counts of this clonotype. The chain combines TRBV2 with TRBJ1-5; a weak D match, TRBD1 (5 bases). This CDR3 has 15 amino acids. Trimming took 8 bases from V and 2 from J, leaving 16 bases between them. Looked up from germline, CDR1 is SNHLY and CDR2 is FYNNEI. CDR3 loop: CASEGRVGGNQPQHF. The CDR3 DNA follows: TGTGCCAGCGAGGGCAGGGTAGGGGGCAATCAGCCCCAGCATTTT.

This clonotype was counted many times. The chain has TRBV18 and TRBJ1-5; D unresolved. Trimming pared 4 bases from V and 4 bases from J, leaving 11 bases between. There are 14 residues in the CDR3. The V gene's germline CDR1 is KGHSH and CDR2 LQKENI. CDR3: CASSLRAINQPQHF. CDR3 nucleotide sequence: TGTGCCAGCTCACTACGGGCTATTAATCAGCCCCAGCATTTT.

This rearrangement joins TRBV6-5 to TRBJ1-2, with D unclear. The CDR3 sequence is 15 residues long. The germline gives CDR1 MNHEY, CDR2 SVGAGI. The V end lost 6 bases, the J end lost 4 bases, and 18 bases lay between the germline ends. The CDR3 bases are TGTGCCAGCAGGTTAGGGCCCATGGCAACCTATGGCTACACCTTC. It codes for CASRLGPMATYGYTF.

This clonotype was observed a handful of times. This chain links TRBV7-9 with TRBJ2-6; possibly TRBD1 or TRBD2 for D (5 bases each). Trimming pared 0 bases from V and 0 bases from J, leaving 12 bases between. CDR3 length: 18 amino acids. Germline V lookup: CDR1 SEHNR, CDR2 FQNEAQ (reference sequence). CDR3 residues: CASSLAGVWGSGANVLTF. CDR3 coding DNA: TGTGCCAGCAGCTTAGCGGGGGTGTGGGGCTCTGGGGCCAACGTCCTGACTTTC.

This clonotype appeared many times. This sequence joins TRBV5-1 and TRBJ1-2; D is unresolved. CDR3 length: 15 residues. The germline V gene encodes CDR1 SGHRS and CDR2 YFSETQ. The ends were cut back, 2 bases at V and 2 bases at J, with 13 bases in the middle. CDR3 in DNA: TGCGCCAGCAGCTTCGGGAGACCGTTGAACTATGGCTACACCTTC. Translating it yields CASSFGRPLNYGYTF.

This chain joins TRBV19 and TRBJ2-7; D possibly corresponds to TRBD1 (6 bases). The CDR3 is made up of 18 amino acids. Germline V gives CDR1 LNHDA, CDR2 SQIVND (reference sequence). V was pared by 0 bases and J by 7 bases, with 25 bases between. CDR3 amino acids: CASSIDLTATGPWGEQYF. The CDR3 bases are TGTGCCAGTAGTATAGATCTCACGGCTACAGGGCCATGGGGGGAGCAGTACTTC.

The rearrangement joins TRBV6-1 to TRBJ2-3, with unresolved D. The CDR3 spans 16 residues. The V gene lost 3 bases and the J gene lost 0 bases, with 13 bases spanning the gap. Germline V gene sequence: CDR1 MNHNS, CDR2 SASEGT. The CDR3 is CASSDRIESSTDTQYF. In nucleotides, the CDR3 is TGTGCCAGCAGTGATCGGATTGAGAGTAGCACAGATACGCAGTATTTT.

This clonotype was counted at least ten times. The chain is built from TRBV12-3 or TRBV12-4 and TRBJ1-4; no definite D call. This CDR3 is 14 amino acids long. V gave up 5 bases and J gave up 8 bases, with 15 bases separating them. The CDR3 reads CASSPDPAREKLFF. Written as DNA, the CDR3 is TGTGCCAGCAGTCCGGACCCGGCTCGAGAAAAACTGTTTTTT.

Many counts were recorded for this clonotype. The V gene is TRBV2, the J gene TRBJ2-3, with a tentative D call TRBD1 (6 bases). The CDR3 consists of 15 residues. Trimming pared 8 bases from V and 9 bases from J, leaving 24 bases between. Germline lookup yields CDR1 SNHLY and CDR2 FYNNEI. CDR3 in DNA: TGTGCCAGCGTCGAACATACGGTAGGGGGTACGACGCAGTATTTT. Amino acids: CASVEHTVGGTTQYF.

This clonotype was counted only a few times. It may be a read error: a sequence one base away is much more abundant. This sequence joins TRBV3-1 and TRBJ1-4; no definite D call. This CDR3 spans 14 amino acids. CDR1 and CDR2 from the germline V gene are LGHDT and YNNKEL (reference sequence). With 3 bases removed from V and 8 bases from J, the gap between germline ends came to 13 bases. The CDR3 nucleotides read TGTGCCAGCAGCCATGGAAGGATGGGGGAAAAACTGTTTTTT. Residues: CASSHGRMGEKLFF.

This chain links TRBV7-3 with TRBJ2-1; TRBD2 agrees at 9 bases. The length of the CDR3 is 15 residues. Germline V lookup: CDR1 SGHTA, CDR2 FQGTGA. V shed 5 bases, J shed 7 bases, and the junction held 9 bases outside the gene matches. CDR3 DNA sequence: TGTGCCAGCAGCCTATATAGCGGGGGTTTAAATGAGCAGTTCTTC. The encoded protein is CASSLYSGGLNEQFF.

This clonotype has at least ten counts. V is TRBV12-3 or TRBV12-4 and J is TRBJ2-7, with D perhaps TRBD1 (6 bases). Deletions cut 3 bases from V and 4 bases from J, with 10 bases between. CDR3 length: 13 amino acids. The DNA for the CDR3 is TGTGCCAGCAGTTTCTCCCAGGGGTACGAGCAGTACTTC. Its translation: CASSFSQGYEQYF.